The 18 T cell receptor beta chains reported below all come from one sample, sequenced in a study of vaccination and CD4 T cells after COVID-19. The Oncomine TCR Beta short-read assay was applied to DNA of cultured CD4+ T cells. TCRdb fed the PCR reads into MiXCR, producing one record per CDR3 protein. This repertoire shows about 20,000 distinct CDR3 sequences, 45% to 70% found once; its top ten account for roughly 7.7%. Treatment meaning: approximately 9-day PBMC culture with coronavirus spike peptide pools or control peptides (ViraFEST assay). No antigen is known for these receptors. Sequenced sample: CD4+ T cells from blood, cultured in vitro. The receptors were sampled from a human donor who had recovered from COVID-19.

The chain uses TRBV21-1 and TRBJ2-7; the DNA was not compared with TRBD1, the D call given in the table. TRBV21-1 is marked as a pseudogene. The CDR3 has 14 residues. The chain's CDR3 is CASNLTGFSYEQYF. The CDR3 coding sequence is TGTGCCAGCAACTTGACAGGGTTCTCCTACGAGCAGTACTTC.

V and J are TRBV7-9 and TRBJ1-1; D is undetermined. CDR3 length: 13 residues. V gave up 3 bases and J gave up 3 bases, with 8 bases separating them. Looked up from germline, CDR1 is SEHNR and CDR2 is FQNEAQ (reference sequence). The CDR3 spells CASSFDTYTEAFF. The DNA for the CDR3 is TGTGCCAGCAGCTTTGACACTTACACTGAAGCTTTCTTT.

For the CDR3, the DNA is TGCAGTGCGGCTAGTTACGGGACTAGCGCCTTGTGGGGCACAGATACGCAGTATTTT. Translated, it gives CSAASYGTSALWGTDTQYF. This rearrangement joins TRBV20-1 to TRBJ2-3, with 10 nucleotides matching TRBD2. CDR3 length: 19 residues. J was trimmed by 1 base and V by 6 bases; bases with no gene match: 19. Germline V gene lookup returns CDR1 DFQATT and CDR2 SNEGSKA (reference sequence).

This clonotype was counted between two and nine times. The CDR3 DNA sequence: TGCAGTGCTCCAACTAGCGAGCAGCAGGGCACCGGGGAGCTGTTTTTT. It encodes CSAPTSEQQGTGELFF. The J gene is TRBJ2-2, the V gene TRBV20-1, with 7 bases lining up with TRBD2. In germline, CDR1 is DFQATT, CDR2 SNEGSKA (reference sequence). This CDR3 has 16 residues. With 5 bases clipped from V and 4 bases from J, the junction kept 13 bases outside the gene matches.

J is TRBJ2-7 and V is TRBV30; weak D call: TRBD2 (5 bases). V lost 6 bases and J 1 base, leaving 10 bases between the germline ends. The CDR3 length is 12 residues. Germline V gene data show CDR1 as GTSNPN and CDR2 as SVGIG (reference sequence). As DNA, the CDR3 is TGTGCCTGCCCCGGACTTTCCTACGAGCAGTACTTC. Translated: CACPGLSYEQYF.

The chain carries TRBV11-2 and TRBJ2-7; 10 bases are a match to TRBD2. CDR1 and CDR2 (germline): SGHAT, FQNNGV. J gave up 2 bases and V 6 bases, and 10 bases lay outside the gene matches. The CDR3 sequence is 16 residues long. Here the CDR3 reads CASRSPRTSGPYEQYF. As DNA, the CDR3 is TGTGCCAGCAGATCCCCTCGGACTAGCGGTCCCTACGAGCAGTACTTC.

This clonotype was observed a handful of times. The V gene is TRBV6-4, the J gene TRBJ1-2; the D is unclear. CDR3 length equals 14 residues. Germline V gene lookup returns CDR1 MRHNA and CDR2 SNTAGT. Trimming cost V 4 bases and J 3 bases, with 12 bases left between them. CDR3 coding DNA: TGTGCCAGCAGTGTAAGCCCTTACGACTATGGCTACACCTTC. Protein: CASSVSPYDYGYTF.

V and J are TRBV20-1 and TRBJ2-3, with D perhaps TRBD2 (6 bases). With 4 bases removed from V and 5 bases from J, the gap between germline ends came to 19 bases. The germline V gene encodes CDR1 DFQATT and CDR2 SNEGSKA (reference sequence). The CDR3 is 15 residues long. CDR3 sequence (DNA): TGCAGTGCTACTGACCCGGGACTCGCGGGAGATACGCAGTATTTT. This encodes CSATDPGLAGDTQYF.

V is TRBV28 and J is TRBJ1-2, with 8 positions matching TRBD1. Germline V gives CDR1 MDHEN, CDR2 SYDVKM. The V segment lost 3 bases and the J segment 6 bases; nucleotides outside the gene matches: 12. The CDR3 loop spans 16 amino acids. The CDR3 nucleotides are TGTGCCAGCAGTTTTTTAACAGGGGGGACCCAAAATGGCTACACCTTC. This codes for CASSFLTGGTQNGYTF.

This chain connects TRBV7-3 to TRBJ1-2; 10 positions agree with TRBD1. Looked up from germline, CDR1 is SGHTA and CDR2 is FQGTGA. The CDR3 sequence is 14 residues long. Trimming took 5 bases from V and 5 from J; bases not matched to a gene: 5. The CDR3 protein is CASSIPDRGYGYTF. Written as DNA, the CDR3 is TGTGCCAGCAGCATTCCGGACAGGGGGTATGGCTACACCTTC.

The chain links TRBV18 to TRBJ1-2; 8 nucleotides align to TRBD1. The CDR3 runs to 17 residues. J lost 5 bases, V lost 1 base, and 12 bases had no gene match. Germline assignment: CDR1 KGHSH and CDR2 LQKENI. The CDR3 DNA sequence: TGTGCCAGCTCACCACTCGGACAGGGTCGGGACTTATATGGCTACACCTTC. Its translation is CASSPLGQGRDLYGYTF.

This clonotype has only one observation. V gene TRBV6-2 or TRBV6-3 combines with J gene TRBJ1-1; TRBD1 might be the D (5 bases). V lost 4 bases to trimming and J lost 0 bases, with 15 bases between them. Germline CDR1 MNHEY, CDR2 SVGEGT. The CDR3 runs to 16 residues. The CDR3 region has the DNA TGTGCCAGCAGTTGGACTCTGACAGCCCTGAACACTGAAGCTTTCTTT. Protein sequence: CASSWTLTALNTEAFF.

The chain links TRBV5-1 to TRBJ1-1, with D possibly matching TRBD1 (6 bases). The CDR3 totals 13 residues. Germline-derived CDR1 and CDR2 are SGHRS and YFSETQ. Trimming took off 4 bases at V and 7 bases at J, with 14 bases between the two ends. The CDR3 loop is CASSRGSLDEAFF. CDR3 bases: TGCGCCAGCAGCAGGGGGAGTCTCGATGAAGCTTTCTTT.

The chain carries TRBV19 and TRBJ2-1, with 10 bases lining up with TRBD1. The CDR3 is 16 amino acids. Losses at the gene ends were 5 bases for V and 9 bases for J; bases not matched to a gene: 13. The germline gives CDR1 LNHDA, CDR2 SQIVND (reference sequence). This chain's CDR3 is CASSPSDWTGGLEQFF. Written as DNA, the CDR3 is TGTGCCAGTAGTCCCTCGGACTGGACAGGGGGGCTTGAGCAGTTCTTC.

This chain uses TRBV25-1 with TRBJ2-6, with 8 bases identical to TRBD1. After removal of 5 bases from V and 2 bases from J, the junction contained 5 bases not matched to a gene. From germline, CDR1 is MGHDK and CDR2 SYGVNS. This CDR3 contains 16 residues. The CDR3 region is CASSKAGGAGANVLTF. The CDR3 DNA sequence: TGTGCCAGCAGTAAAGCAGGGGGCGCTGGGGCCAACGTCCTGACTTTC.

This clonotype has only a few counts. The chain has TRBV29-1 and TRBJ2-7; D tentatively reads TRBD1 or TRBD2 (5 bases each). CDR1 and CDR2 (germline): SQVTM, ANQGSEA. The CDR3 loop spans 13 amino acids. The V and J ends lost 4 bases and 5 bases respectively, with 15 bases between them. The CDR3 DNA reads TGCAGCGTTGCCGGGACCCTAATGGACGAGCAGTACTTC. Protein: CSVAGTLMDEQYF.

This clonotype was detected only once. The chain joins TRBV7-8 to TRBJ1-6; weak D call: TRBD1 (5 bases). V gave up 3 bases and J gave up 14 bases, with 17 bases separating them. The CDR3 has 14 residues. Germline CDR1 is SGHVS and CDR2 is FQNEAQ. The CDR3 protein is CASSFPGLGSSLHF. The CDR3 nucleotides are TGTGCCAGCAGCTTTCCGGGACTCGGTTCTTCCCTCCACTTT.

This clonotype was counted only a few times. CDR3 in DNA: TGTGCCAGCAGGGATCAAGTCGTATGGGAGCAGTACTTC. Translated: CASRDQVVWEQYF. The chain employs TRBV6-1 and TRBJ2-7; D not resolved. Germline V gene lookup returns CDR1 MNHNS and CDR2 SASEGT. The CDR3 has 13 amino acids. The germline V and J ends were trimmed by 6 bases and 7 bases, with 16 bases remaining between them.